The present TCR beta chain was sequenced within a study of OX40 agonist ivuxolimab in advanced cancers. The method was immunoSEQ multiplex PCR; TCRdb's version includes in-frame clones alone and lacks a portion of them. The table lists over 40,000 clones, approximately 86% of them singletons. Notes on this clone: The antigen is not known.

CDR3 size: 12 residues. Germline V gene sequence: CDR1 GTSNPN, CDR2 SVGIG (reference sequence). V shed 8 bases and J shed 3 bases, with 13 bases lying between them. Study results and limitations: Some of the nonresponding patients also showed low levels of normalized T-cell clonal expansion. Both CD4+ and CD8+ T cell populations in blood had undergone clonal expansion by week 6 at 0.1 to 3.0 mg/kg.

The sample in question was CD4+ or CD8+ T cells sorted from blood, obtained in a trial of the OX40 agonist ivuxolimab. The receptor was derived from an adult with an advanced solid tumor such as melanoma, head and neck, liver or kidney cancer. V gene TRBV30 combines with J gene TRBJ1-1, with D tentatively TRBD1 (5 bases). The CDR3 is CAHDRGDTEAFF. CDR3 coding DNA: TGTGCCCATGATCGGGGGGACACTGAAGCTTTCTTT.